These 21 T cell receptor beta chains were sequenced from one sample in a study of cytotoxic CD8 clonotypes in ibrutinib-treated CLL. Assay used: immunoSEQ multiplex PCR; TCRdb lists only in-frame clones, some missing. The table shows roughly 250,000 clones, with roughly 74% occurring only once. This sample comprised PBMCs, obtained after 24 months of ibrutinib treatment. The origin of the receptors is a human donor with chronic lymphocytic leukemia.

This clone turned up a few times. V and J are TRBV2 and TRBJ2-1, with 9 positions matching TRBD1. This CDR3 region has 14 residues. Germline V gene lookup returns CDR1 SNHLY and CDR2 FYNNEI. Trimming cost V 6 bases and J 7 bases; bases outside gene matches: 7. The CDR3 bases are TGTGCCAGCAGGTCACCGGGACAGGGAAATGAGCAGTTCTTC. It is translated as CASRSPGQGNEQFF.

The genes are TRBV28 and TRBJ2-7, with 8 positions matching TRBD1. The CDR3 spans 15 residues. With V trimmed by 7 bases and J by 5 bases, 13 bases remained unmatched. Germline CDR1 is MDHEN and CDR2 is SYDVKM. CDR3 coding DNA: TGTGCCAGCAAGGTGTCGACAGGGGTGGAACACGAGCAGTACTTC. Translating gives CASKVSTGVEHEQYF.

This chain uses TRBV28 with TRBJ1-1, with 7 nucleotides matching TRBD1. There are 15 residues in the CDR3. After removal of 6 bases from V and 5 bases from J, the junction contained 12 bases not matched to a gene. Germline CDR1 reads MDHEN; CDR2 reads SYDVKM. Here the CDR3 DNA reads TGTGCCAGCAGCAGTATACCAGGGGGACGGACTGAAGCTTTCTTT. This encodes CASSSIPGGRTEAFF.

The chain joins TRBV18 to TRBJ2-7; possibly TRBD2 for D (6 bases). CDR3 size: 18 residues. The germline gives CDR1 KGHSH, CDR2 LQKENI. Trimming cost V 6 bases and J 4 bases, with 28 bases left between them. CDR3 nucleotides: TGTGCCAGCTCGCCCTCGCCCAGCGGGCAAATGGCTGGATACGAGCAGTACTTC. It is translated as CASSPSPSGQMAGYEQYF.

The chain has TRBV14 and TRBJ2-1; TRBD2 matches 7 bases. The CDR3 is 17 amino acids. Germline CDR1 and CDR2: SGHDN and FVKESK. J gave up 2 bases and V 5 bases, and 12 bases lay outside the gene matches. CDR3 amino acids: CASSNIGGDYAYNEQFF. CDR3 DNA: TGTGCCAGCAGCAATATTGGGGGGGACTATGCCTACAATGAGCAGTTCTTC. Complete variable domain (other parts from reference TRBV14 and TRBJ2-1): EAGVTQFPSHSVIEKGQTVTLRCDPISGHDNLYWYRRVMGKEIKFLLHFVKESKQDESGMPNNRFLAERTGGTYSTLKVQPAELEDSGVYFCASSNIGGDYAYNEQFFGPGTRLTVL.

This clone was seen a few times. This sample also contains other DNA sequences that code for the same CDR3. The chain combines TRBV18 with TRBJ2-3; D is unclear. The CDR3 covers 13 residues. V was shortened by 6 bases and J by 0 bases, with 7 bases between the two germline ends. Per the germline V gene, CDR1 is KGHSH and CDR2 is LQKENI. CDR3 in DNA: TGTGCCAGCTCGCCTCCTAGCACAGATACGCAGTATTTT. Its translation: CASSPPSTDTQYF.

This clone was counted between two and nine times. The DNA of the CDR3 is TGTGCCACCGGCGAGGGGGGTAGCAATCAGCCCCAGCATTTT. It specifies CATGEGGSNQPQHF. This chain uses TRBV10-3 with TRBJ1-5, with a weak D call TRBD1 (6 bases). The germline CDR1 and CDR2 sequences are ENHRY and SYGVKD. V was pared by 10 bases and J by 0 bases, with 13 bases between. This CDR3 is built from 14 residues.

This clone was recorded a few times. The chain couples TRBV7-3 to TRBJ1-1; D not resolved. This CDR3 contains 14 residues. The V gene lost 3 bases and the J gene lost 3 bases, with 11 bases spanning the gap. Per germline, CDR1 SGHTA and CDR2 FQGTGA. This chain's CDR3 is CASSFGEGDTEAFF. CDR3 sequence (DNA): TGTGCCAGCAGCTTCGGAGAGGGTGACACTGAAGCTTTCTTT.

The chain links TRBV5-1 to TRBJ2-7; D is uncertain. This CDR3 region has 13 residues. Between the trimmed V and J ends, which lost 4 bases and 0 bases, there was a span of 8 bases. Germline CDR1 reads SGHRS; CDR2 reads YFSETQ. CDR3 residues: CASSPYSSYEQYF. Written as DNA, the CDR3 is TGCGCCAGCAGCCCCTACAGCTCCTACGAGCAGTACTTC.

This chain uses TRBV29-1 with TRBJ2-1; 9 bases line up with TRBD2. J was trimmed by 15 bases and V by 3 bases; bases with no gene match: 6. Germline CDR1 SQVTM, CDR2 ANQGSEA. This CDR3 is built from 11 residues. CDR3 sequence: CSVDGGRAWFF. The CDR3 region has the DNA TGCAGCGTTGACGGCGGGAGGGCCTGGTTCTTC.

CDR3 residues: CASRRYLVTNEKLFF. CDR3 bases: TGTGCCAGCAGGCGTTATTTGGTGACAAATGAAAAACTGTTTTTT. The J gene is TRBJ1-4, the V gene TRBV28; D is ambiguous. The CDR3 is 15 residues long. Looked up from germline, CDR1 is MDHEN and CDR2 is SYDVKM. V was pared by 6 bases and J by 5 bases, with 16 bases between.

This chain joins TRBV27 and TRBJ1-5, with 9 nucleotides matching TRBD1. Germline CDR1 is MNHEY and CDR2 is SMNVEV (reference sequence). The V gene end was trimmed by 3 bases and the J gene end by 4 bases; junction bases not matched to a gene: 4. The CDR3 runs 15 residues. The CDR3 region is CASSFQGTGNQPQHF. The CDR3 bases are TGTGCCAGCAGTTTCCAAGGGACAGGGAATCAGCCCCAGCATTTT.

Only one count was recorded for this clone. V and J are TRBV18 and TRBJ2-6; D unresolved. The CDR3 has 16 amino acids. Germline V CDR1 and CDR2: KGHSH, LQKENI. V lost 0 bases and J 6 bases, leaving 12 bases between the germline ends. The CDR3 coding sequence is TGTGCCAGCTCACCACCGAGCATCCTCGAGGCCAACGTCCTGACTTTC. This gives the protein CASSPPSILEANVLTF.

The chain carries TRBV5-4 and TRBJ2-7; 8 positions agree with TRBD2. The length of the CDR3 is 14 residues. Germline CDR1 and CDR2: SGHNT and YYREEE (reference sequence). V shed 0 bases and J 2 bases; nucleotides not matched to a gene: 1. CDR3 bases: TGTGCCAGCAGCTTGGCTAGCGGGCCCTACGAGCAGTACTTC. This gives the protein CASSLASGPYEQYF.

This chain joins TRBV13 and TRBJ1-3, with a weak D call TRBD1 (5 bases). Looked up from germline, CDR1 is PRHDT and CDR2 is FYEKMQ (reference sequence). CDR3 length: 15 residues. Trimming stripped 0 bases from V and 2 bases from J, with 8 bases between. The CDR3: CASSLGQGTGNTIYF. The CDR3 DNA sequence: TGTGCCAGCAGCTTAGGGCAGGGAACTGGAAACACCATATATTTT.

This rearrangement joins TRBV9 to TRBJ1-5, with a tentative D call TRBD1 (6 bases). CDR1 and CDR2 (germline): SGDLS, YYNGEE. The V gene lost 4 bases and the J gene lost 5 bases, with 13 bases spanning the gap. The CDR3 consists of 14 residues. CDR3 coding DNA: TGTGCCAGCAGCTTTCCAGAGGGGGATCAGCCCCAGCATTTT. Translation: CASSFPEGDQPQHF.

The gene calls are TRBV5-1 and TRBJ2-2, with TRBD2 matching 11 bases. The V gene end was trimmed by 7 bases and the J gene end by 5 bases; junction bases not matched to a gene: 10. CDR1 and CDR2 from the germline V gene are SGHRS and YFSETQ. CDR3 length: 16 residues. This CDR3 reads CASGKTSGSTTGELFF. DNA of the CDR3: TGCGCCAGCGGCAAAACTAGCGGGAGTACTACCGGGGAGCTGTTTTTT.

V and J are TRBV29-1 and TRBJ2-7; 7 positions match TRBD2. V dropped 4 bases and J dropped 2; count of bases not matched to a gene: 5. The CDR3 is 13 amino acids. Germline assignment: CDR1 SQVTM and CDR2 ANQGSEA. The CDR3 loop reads CSVAGGSAYEQYF. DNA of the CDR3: TGCAGCGTTGCGGGCGGGAGCGCCTACGAGCAGTACTTC.

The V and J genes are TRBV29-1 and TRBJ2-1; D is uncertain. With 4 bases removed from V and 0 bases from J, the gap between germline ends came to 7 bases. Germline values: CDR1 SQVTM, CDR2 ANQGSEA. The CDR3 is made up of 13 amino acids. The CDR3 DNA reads TGCAGCGTTGTTTCCCCCTCCTACAATGAGCAGTTCTTC. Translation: CSVVSPSYNEQFF.

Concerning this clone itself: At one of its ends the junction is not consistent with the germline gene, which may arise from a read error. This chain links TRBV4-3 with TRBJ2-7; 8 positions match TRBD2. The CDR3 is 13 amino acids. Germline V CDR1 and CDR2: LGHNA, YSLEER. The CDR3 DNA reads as TGCGCCAGCAGCCAAGAACACGGAGCGGGAGCCCTCTTC. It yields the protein CASSQEHGAGALF.

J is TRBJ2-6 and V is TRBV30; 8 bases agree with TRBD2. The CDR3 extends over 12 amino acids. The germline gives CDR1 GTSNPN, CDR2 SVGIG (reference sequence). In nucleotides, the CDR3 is TGTGTTAGCGGGACGGGGGCCAACGTCCTGACTTTC. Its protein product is CVSGTGANVLTF.